This T cell receptor (beta chain) was identified during a study of early T cells in non-severe SARS-CoV-2 infection. Germline lookup yields CDR1 SGHVS and CDR2 FQNEAQ. The CDR3 totals 16 residues. The V end lost 5 bases, the J end lost 2 bases, and 13 bases lay between the germline ends. This clonotype was observed a handful of times. TCRdb re-called the 5' RACE reads through MiXCR, storing one row per CDR3 protein. The data hold 55,000 to 70,000 distinct CDR3 sequences, with around 4.6% observed a single time. Sequenced sample: whole blood. The chain couples TRBV7-8 to TRBJ2-6; D is perhaps TRBD1 (6 bases). The origin of this receptor is an adult who was a healthcare worker with PCR-confirmed SARS-CoV-2 infection or an uninfected control (not recorded which). CDR3 in DNA: TGTGCCAGCAGCGCACGACAGGCCACTGGGGCCAACGTCCTGACTTTC. Encoded protein: CASSARQATGANVLTF.